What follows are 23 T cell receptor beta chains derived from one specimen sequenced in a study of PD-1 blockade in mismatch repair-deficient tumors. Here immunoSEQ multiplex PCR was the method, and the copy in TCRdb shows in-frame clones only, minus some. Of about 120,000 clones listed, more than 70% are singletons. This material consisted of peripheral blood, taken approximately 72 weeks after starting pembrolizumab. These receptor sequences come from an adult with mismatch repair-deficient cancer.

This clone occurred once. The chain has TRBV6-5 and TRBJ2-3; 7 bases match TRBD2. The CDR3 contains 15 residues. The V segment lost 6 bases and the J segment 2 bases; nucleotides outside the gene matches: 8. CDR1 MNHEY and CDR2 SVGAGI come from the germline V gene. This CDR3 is CASRELAEYTDTQYF. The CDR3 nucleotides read TGTGCCAGCAGGGAGCTAGCGGAGTACACAGATACGCAGTATTTT.

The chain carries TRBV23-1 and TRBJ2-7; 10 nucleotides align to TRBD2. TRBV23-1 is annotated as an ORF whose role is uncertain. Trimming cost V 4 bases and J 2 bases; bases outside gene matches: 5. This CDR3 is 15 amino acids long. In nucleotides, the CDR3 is TGCGCCAGCAGTCGACCGGGACTAGCGACCTACGAGCAGTACTTC. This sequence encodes CASSRPGLATYEQYF.

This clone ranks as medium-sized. The CDR3 DNA reads as TGTGCCAGCAGCTTAAGGGGCACCGACCCGGGGTTATATGAAAAACTGTTTTTT. It codes for CASSLRGTDPGLYEKLFF. The chain links TRBV7-9 to TRBJ1-4; weak D call: TRBD1 (5 bases). Trimming removed 2 bases at V and 6 bases at J, with 22 bases between. This CDR3 region has 18 residues. CDR1 is SEHNR and CDR2 is FQNEAQ in the germline V gene (reference sequence). Full variable domain (missing parts from reference TRBV7-9 and TRBJ1-4): DTGVSQNPRHKITKRGQNVTFRCDPISEHNRLYWYRQTLGQGPEFLTYFQNEAQLEKSRLLSDRFSAERPKGSFSTLEIQRTEQGDSAMYLCASSLRGTDPGLYEKLFFGSGTQLSVL.

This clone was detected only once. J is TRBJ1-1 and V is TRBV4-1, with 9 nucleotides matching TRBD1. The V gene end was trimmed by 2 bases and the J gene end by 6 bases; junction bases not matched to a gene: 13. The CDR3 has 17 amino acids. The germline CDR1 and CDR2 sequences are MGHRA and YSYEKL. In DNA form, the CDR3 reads TGCGCCAGCAGCCAACGTGGACTCGGACAGGGGATAGCTGAAGCTTTCTTT. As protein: CASSQRGLGQGIAEAFF.

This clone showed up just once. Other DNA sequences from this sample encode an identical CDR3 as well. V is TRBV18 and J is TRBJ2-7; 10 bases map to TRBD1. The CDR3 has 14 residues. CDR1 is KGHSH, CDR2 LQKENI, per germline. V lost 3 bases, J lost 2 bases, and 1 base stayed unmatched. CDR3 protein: CASSPGQGAYEQYF. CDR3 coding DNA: TGTGCCAGCTCACCCGGACAGGGGGCCTACGAGCAGTACTTC.

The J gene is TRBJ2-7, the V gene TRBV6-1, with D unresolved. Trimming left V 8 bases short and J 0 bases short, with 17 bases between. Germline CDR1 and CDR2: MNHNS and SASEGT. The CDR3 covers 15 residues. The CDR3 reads CASAGGLSSSYEQYF. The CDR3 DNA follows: TGTGCCAGCGCCGGTGGGCTAAGTTCCTCCTACGAGCAGTACTTC.

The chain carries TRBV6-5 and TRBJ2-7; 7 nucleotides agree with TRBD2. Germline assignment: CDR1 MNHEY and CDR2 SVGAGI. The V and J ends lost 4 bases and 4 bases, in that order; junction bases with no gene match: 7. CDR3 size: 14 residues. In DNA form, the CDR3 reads TGTGCCAGCAGTTCGCCTAGCGGACCATACGAGCAGTACTTC. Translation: CASSSPSGPYEQYF.

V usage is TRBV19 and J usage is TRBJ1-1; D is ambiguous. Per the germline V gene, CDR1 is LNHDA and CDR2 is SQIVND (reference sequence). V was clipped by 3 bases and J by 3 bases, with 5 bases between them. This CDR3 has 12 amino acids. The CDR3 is CASSIGYTEAFF. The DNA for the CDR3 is TGTGCCAGTAGTATCGGCTACACTGAAGCTTTCTTT. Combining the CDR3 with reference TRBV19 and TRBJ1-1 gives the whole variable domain DGGITQSPKYLFRKEGQNVTLSCEQNLNHDAMYWYRQDPGQGLRLIYYSQIVNDFQKGDIAEGYSVSREKKESFPLTVTSAQKNPTAFYLCASSIGYTEAFFGQGTRLTVV.

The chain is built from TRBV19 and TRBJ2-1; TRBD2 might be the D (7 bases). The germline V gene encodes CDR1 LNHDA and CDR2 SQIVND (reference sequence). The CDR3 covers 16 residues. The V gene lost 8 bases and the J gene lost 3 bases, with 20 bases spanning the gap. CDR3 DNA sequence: TGTGCCAGTCGGAGTGAGGGGGAGGGCCTCTACAATGAGCAGTTCTTC. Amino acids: CASRSEGEGLYNEQFF. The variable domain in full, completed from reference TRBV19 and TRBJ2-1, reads DGGITQSPKYLFRKEGQNVTLSCEQNLNHDAMYWYRQDPGQGLRLIYYSQIVNDFQKGDIAEGYSVSREKKESFPLTVTSAQKNPTAFYLCASRSEGEGLYNEQFFGPGTRLTVL.

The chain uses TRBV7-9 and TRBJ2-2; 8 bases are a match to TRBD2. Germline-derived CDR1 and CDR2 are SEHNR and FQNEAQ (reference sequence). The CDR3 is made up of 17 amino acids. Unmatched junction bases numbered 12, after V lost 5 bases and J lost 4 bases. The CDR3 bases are TGTGCCAGCAGCCCCCAGCCGGGGGGGCAGGTCACCGGGGAGCTGTTTTTT. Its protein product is CASSPQPGGQVTGELFF.

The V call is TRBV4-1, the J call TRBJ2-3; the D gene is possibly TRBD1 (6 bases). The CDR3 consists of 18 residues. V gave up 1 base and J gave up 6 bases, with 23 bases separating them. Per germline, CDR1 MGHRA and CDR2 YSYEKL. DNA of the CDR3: TGCGCCAGCAGCCAAGTGGCCCAGGGACACACACGCGGGGATACGCAGTATTTT. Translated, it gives CASSQVAQGHTRGDTQYF.

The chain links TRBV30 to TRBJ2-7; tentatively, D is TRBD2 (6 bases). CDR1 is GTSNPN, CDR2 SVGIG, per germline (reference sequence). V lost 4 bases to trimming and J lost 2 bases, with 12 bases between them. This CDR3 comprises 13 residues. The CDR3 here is CAWMTGVTYEQYF. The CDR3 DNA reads TGTGCCTGGATGACGGGGGTTACCTACGAGCAGTACTTC.

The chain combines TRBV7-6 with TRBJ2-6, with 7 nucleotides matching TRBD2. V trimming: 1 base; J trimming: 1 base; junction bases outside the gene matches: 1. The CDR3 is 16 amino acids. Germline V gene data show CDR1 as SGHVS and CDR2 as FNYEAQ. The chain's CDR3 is CASSLEAGSGANVLTF. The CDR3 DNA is TGTGCCAGCAGCTTAGAAGCGGGATCTGGGGCCAACGTCCTGACTTTC.

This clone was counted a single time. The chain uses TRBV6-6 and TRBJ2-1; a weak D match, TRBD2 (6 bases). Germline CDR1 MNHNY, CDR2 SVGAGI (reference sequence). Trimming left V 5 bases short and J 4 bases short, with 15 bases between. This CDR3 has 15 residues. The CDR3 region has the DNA TGTGCCAGCAGTCGACGAAGGGACTTATACAATGAGCAGTTCTTC. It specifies CASSRRRDLYNEQFF.

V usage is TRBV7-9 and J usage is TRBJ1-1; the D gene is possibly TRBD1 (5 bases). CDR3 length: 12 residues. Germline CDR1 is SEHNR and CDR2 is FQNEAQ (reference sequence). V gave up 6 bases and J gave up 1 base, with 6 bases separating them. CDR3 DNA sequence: TGTGCCAGCAGGGACACGAACACTGAAGCTTTCTTT. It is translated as CASRDTNTEAFF.

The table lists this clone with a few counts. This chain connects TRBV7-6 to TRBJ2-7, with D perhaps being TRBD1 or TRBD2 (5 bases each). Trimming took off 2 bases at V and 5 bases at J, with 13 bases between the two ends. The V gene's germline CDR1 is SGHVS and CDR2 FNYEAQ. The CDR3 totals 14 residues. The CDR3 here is CASSLLGEKDEQYF. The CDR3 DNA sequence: TGTGCCAGCAGCTTATTAGGGGAGAAGGACGAGCAGTACTTC.

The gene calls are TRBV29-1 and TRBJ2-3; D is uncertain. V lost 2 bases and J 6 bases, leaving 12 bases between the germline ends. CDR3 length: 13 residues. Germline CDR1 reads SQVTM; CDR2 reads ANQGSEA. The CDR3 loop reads CSVESPGRDTQYF. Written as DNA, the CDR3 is TGCAGCGTTGAAAGCCCTGGGCGGGATACGCAGTATTTT.

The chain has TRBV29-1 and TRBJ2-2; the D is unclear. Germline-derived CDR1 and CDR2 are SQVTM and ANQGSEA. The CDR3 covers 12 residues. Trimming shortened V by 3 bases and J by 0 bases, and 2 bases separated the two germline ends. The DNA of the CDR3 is TGCAGCGTTGACTCGAACACCGGGGAGCTGTTTTTT. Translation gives CSVDSNTGELFF.

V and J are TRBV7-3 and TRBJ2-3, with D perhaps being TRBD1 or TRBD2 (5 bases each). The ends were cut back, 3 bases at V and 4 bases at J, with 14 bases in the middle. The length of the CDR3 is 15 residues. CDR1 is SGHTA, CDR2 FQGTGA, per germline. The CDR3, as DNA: TGTGCCAGCAGCTTGACGGGACCCCCGGCAGATACGCAGTATTTT. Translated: CASSLTGPPADTQYF. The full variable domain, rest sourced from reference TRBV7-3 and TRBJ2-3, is GAGVSQTPSNKVTEKGKYVELRCDPISGHTALYWYRQSLGQGPEFLIYFQGTGAADDSGLPNDRFFAVRPEGSVSTLKIQRTERGDSAVYLCASSLTGPPADTQYFGPGTRLTVL.

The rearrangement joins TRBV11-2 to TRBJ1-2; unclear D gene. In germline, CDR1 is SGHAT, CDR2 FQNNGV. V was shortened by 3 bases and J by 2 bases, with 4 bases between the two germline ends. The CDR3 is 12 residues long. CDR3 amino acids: CASSFGNYGYTF. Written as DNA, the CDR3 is TGTGCCAGCAGCTTTGGGAACTATGGCTACACCTTC. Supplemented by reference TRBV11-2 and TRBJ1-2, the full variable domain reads EAGVAQSPRYKIIEKRQSVAFWCNPISGHATLYWYQQILGQGPKLLIQFQNNGVVDDSQLPKDRFSAERLKGVDSTLKIQPAKLEDSAVYLCASSFGNYGYTFGSGTRLTVV.

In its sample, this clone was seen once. CDR3 in amino acids: CASRGHGGTDYGYTF. The CDR3 nucleotides read TGCGCCAGCAGGGGACACGGAGGGACCGACTATGGCTACACCTTC. This chain connects TRBV5-1 to TRBJ1-2; possibly TRBD1 for D (6 bases). Germline values: CDR1 SGHRS, CDR2 YFSETQ. Between the trimmed V and J ends, which lost 5 bases and 3 bases, there was a span of 17 bases. The CDR3 consists of 15 residues.

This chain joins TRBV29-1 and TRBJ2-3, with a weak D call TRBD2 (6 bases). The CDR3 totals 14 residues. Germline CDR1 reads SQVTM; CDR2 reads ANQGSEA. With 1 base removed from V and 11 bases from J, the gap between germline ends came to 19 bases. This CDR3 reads CSVEGLVAQEGQYF. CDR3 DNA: TGCAGCGTTGAAGGACTAGTGGCGCAGGAGGGGCAGTATTTT.

For the CDR3, the DNA is TGTGCCAGCAGTCTAGCGGGAGACACCGGGGAGCTGTTTTTT. It encodes CASSLAGDTGELFF. J is TRBJ2-2 and V is TRBV6-5; TRBD2 aligns across 10 bases. The CDR3 totals 14 residues. Germline V lookup: CDR1 MNHEY, CDR2 SVGAGI. V lost 5 bases and J lost 3; bases outside the gene matches: 0.